Presented here are 24 T cell receptor beta chains from one specimen sequenced in a study of identical twins. TCRdb reprocessed the 5' RACE reads with MiXCR, giving one entry per CDR3 protein. The table includes around 1.7 million distinct CDR3 sequences, around 33% detected once. The material sequenced was cord blood. The receptors here all came from a newborn girl in good health.

This clonotype has only a few counts. The J gene is TRBJ2-7, the V gene TRBV25-1; D not certain. Germline values: CDR1 MGHDK, CDR2 SYGVNS. The CDR3 is 16 residues long. Between the trimmed V and J ends, which lost 2 bases and 0 bases, there was a span of 14 bases. The chain's CDR3 is CASSEIPRRISYEQYF. The CDR3 nucleotides read TGTGCCAGCAGTGAAATCCCTCGACGGATCTCCTACGAGCAGTACTTC.

This clonotype was found a few times. The genes are TRBV9 and TRBJ1-2; 10 bases agree with TRBD1. This CDR3 spans 13 amino acids. Germline-derived CDR1 and CDR2 are SGDLS and YYNGEE. V shed 4 bases, J shed 8 bases, and the junction held 5 bases outside the gene matches. This CDR3 reads CASSPDRGQGYTF. Written as DNA, the CDR3 is TGTGCCAGCAGCCCAGACAGGGGGCAAGGCTACACCTTC.

V gene TRBV5-4 combines with J gene TRBJ1-6; D is unclear. The CDR3 consists of 14 residues. Germline V gene lookup returns CDR1 SGHNT and CDR2 YYREEE (reference sequence). Trimming removed 1 base at V and 6 bases at J, with 8 bases between. This CDR3 is CASSLYRANSPLHF. In DNA form, the CDR3 reads TGTGCCAGCAGCTTGTATCGGGCTAATTCACCCCTCCACTTT.

The chain uses TRBV12-3 or TRBV12-4 and TRBJ2-7; possibly TRBD2 for D (5 bases). The CDR3 totals 15 residues. The V end lost 6 bases, the J end lost 7 bases, and 22 bases lay between the germline ends. Written as DNA, the CDR3 is TGTGCCAGCAGCCGAACTAGAGGCCCCTACAATGAGCAGTACTTC. Translation gives CASSRTRGPYNEQYF.

This clonotype has a handful of counts. The chain couples TRBV4-2 to TRBJ2-1, with D possibly matching TRBD1 (6 bases). The germline gives CDR1 LGHNA, CDR2 YNFKEQ. The V and J ends lost 2 bases and 2 bases respectively, with 19 bases between them. The CDR3 runs 18 residues. This CDR3 reads CASSQWVYRDTPYNEQFF. CDR3 sequence (DNA): TGTGCCAGCAGCCAATGGGTCTACCGGGACACCCCCTACAATGAGCAGTTCTTC.

The CDR3 is CAIRQGETGELFF. The CDR3 bases are TGTGCCATCAGGCAGGGGGAGACCGGGGAGCTGTTTTTT. V usage is TRBV10-3 and J usage is TRBJ2-2, with TRBD1 matching 7 bases. J lost 5 bases, V lost 6 bases, and 3 bases had no gene match. CDR1 is ENHRY, CDR2 SYGVKD, per germline. The CDR3 is 13 amino acids.

The J gene is TRBJ2-4, the V gene TRBV6-5; 7 bases align to TRBD2. CDR3 length equals 14 residues. The germline V gene has CDR1 MNHEY and CDR2 SVGAGI. V gave up 7 bases and J gave up 4 bases; unmatched junction bases: 7. As DNA, the CDR3 is TGTGCCAGCAAACCGGGAGGAGAGAAAAACATTCAGTACTTC. Its protein is CASKPGGEKNIQYF.

This clonotype was counted only a few times. The rearrangement uses TRBV29-1 and TRBJ1-3; weak D call: TRBD1 (5 bases). Deletions cut 4 bases from V and 0 bases from J, with 10 bases between. The length of the CDR3 is 14 residues. Germline CDR1 reads SQVTM; CDR2 reads ANQGSEA. The CDR3 DNA reads as TGCAGCGTTGGGGACGGCAACTCTGGAAACACCATATATTTT. Protein: CSVGDGNSGNTIYF.

This clonotype was counted only a few times. The CDR3 here is CASSQYVVNEQYF. The DNA for the CDR3 is TGTGCCAGCAGCCAATACGTGGTCAACGAGCAGTACTTC. The rearrangement uses TRBV16 and TRBJ2-7; D gene unclear. V was clipped by 1 base and J by 5 bases, with 9 bases between them. In germline, CDR1 is KGHSY, CDR2 FQNENV. This CDR3 contains 13 residues.

This clonotype has at least ten counts. The rearrangement links TRBV4-2 to TRBJ2-3; the D is unclear. Germline CDR1 is LGHNA and CDR2 is YNFKEQ. The CDR3 covers 18 residues. V was clipped by 0 bases and J by 2 bases, with 18 bases between them. In DNA form, the CDR3 reads TGTGCCAGCAGCCAAGATGCCGGAAGGATCCCCTTCACAGATACGCAGTATTTT. Amino acid sequence: CASSQDAGRIPFTDTQYF.

This clonotype was detected many times. The gene calls are TRBV12-3 or TRBV12-4 and TRBJ2-4, with 8 nucleotides matching TRBD1. The CDR3 is 14 amino acids. J lost 6 bases, V lost 8 bases, and 9 bases had no gene match. CDR3 coding DNA: TGTGCCAGCGGATTTGGACAGGGAGGAAACATTCAGTACTTC. This translates into CASGFGQGGNIQYF.

The table lists this clonotype with a few counts. The chain is built from TRBV12-3 or TRBV12-4 and TRBJ1-1, with 7 bases fitting TRBD1. With V trimmed by 7 bases and J by 1 base, 9 bases remained unmatched. This CDR3 spans 15 amino acids. The CDR3 region has the DNA TGTGCCAGCAAATCCCCGACAGGGAGGAACACTGAAGCTTTCTTT. This gives the protein CASKSPTGRNTEAFF.

The V and J genes are TRBV20-1 and TRBJ2-7; D unresolved. The CDR3 extends over 14 amino acids. The germline V gene encodes CDR1 DFQATT and CDR2 SNEGSKA (reference sequence). V was clipped by 0 bases and J by 4 bases, with 13 bases between them. CDR3 DNA sequence: TGCAGTGCTAGAGAACTGAAGTCACTATACGAGCAGTACTTC. Protein sequence: CSARELKSLYEQYF.

This clonotype has more than one count but fewer than ten. V and J are TRBV13 and TRBJ2-3; D unresolved. Germline V CDR1 and CDR2: PRHDT, FYEKMQ (reference sequence). Trimming stripped 5 bases from V and 3 bases from J, with 12 bases between. The CDR3 loop spans 14 amino acids. The DNA of the CDR3 is TGTGCCAGCAGCACCCAGCTAGGGACAGATACGCAGTATTTT. Its translation is CASSTQLGTDTQYF.

V usage is TRBV11-2 and J usage is TRBJ2-5; 12 bases line up with TRBD2. J gave up 4 bases and V 5 bases, and 8 bases lay outside the gene matches. CDR1 is SGHAT, CDR2 FQNNGV, per germline. The CDR3 loop spans 16 amino acids. CDR3 bases: TGTGCCAGCAGCCTCTCTAGCGGGAGGGCCCCAGAGACCCAGTACTTC. Its protein is CASSLSSGRAPETQYF.

Turning to this clonotype: A much larger clone differs by one base, so this may be a read error. This sequence joins TRBV29-1 and TRBJ2-5; the D is unclear. The germline V gene has CDR1 SQVTM and CDR2 ANQGSEA. This CDR3 contains 11 residues. Trimming removed 4 bases from V and 1 base from J, with 4 bases in between. The CDR3 nucleotides are TGCAGCGTTGGTTGCCAAGAGACCCAGTACTTC. This encodes CSVGCQETQYF.

There are a few counts of this clonotype. The V gene is TRBV20-1, the J gene TRBJ2-1; 7 bases line up with TRBD2. V lost 0 bases, J lost 3 bases, and 5 bases stayed unmatched. Per the germline V gene, CDR1 is DFQATT and CDR2 is SNEGSKA (reference sequence). This CDR3 spans 15 amino acids. CDR3 nucleotides: TGCAGTGCTAGAGATGGGAGGGCTTACTACAATGAGCAGTTCTTC. It specifies CSARDGRAYYNEQFF.

The J gene is TRBJ1-4, the V gene TRBV10-3, with 7 bases that match TRBD1. The V and J ends lost 6 bases and 4 bases, in that order; junction bases with no gene match: 8. This CDR3 spans 15 amino acids. Germline V CDR1 and CDR2: ENHRY, SYGVKD. Here the CDR3 reads CAIRDTRGFNEKLFF. The DNA of the CDR3 is TGTGCCATCAGAGACACCAGGGGGTTTAATGAAAAACTGTTTTTT.

V and J are TRBV7-9 and TRBJ2-7; TRBD2 is a possible D gene (6 bases). V was clipped by 4 bases and J by 2 bases, with 12 bases between them. The CDR3 runs to 14 residues. The germline gives CDR1 SEHNR, CDR2 FQNEAQ (reference sequence). In nucleotides, the CDR3 is TGTGCCAGCAGCTCCCCAGCGGGCCCCTACGAGCAGTACTTC. Its protein product is CASSSPAGPYEQYF.

This chain links TRBV7-2 with TRBJ2-3, with 10 bases lining up with TRBD2. CDR1 and CDR2 from the germline V gene are SGHTA and FQGNSA. Germline trimming cut 6 bases from V and 1 base from J; bases unmatched to any gene: 13. The CDR3 extends over 18 amino acids. CDR3 sequence reads: CASSRSPLAGGRTDTQYF. The DNA for the CDR3 is TGTGCCAGCAGTCGCAGTCCATTAGCGGGGGGCCGCACAGATACGCAGTATTTT.

This clonotype was counted many times. The rearrangement joins TRBV20-1 to TRBJ1-2; D unclear. CDR3 length: 12 residues. CDR1 and CDR2 (germline): DFQATT, SNEGSKA (reference sequence). V was clipped by 5 bases and J by 2 bases, with 9 bases between them. This chain's CDR3 is CSASGLNYGYTF. The CDR3 DNA reads TGCAGTGCTTCAGGTCTGAACTATGGCTACACCTTC.

This chain uses TRBV12-3 or TRBV12-4 with TRBJ2-7; 9 nucleotides match TRBD1. The CDR3 contains 14 residues. With 4 bases clipped from V and 3 bases from J, the junction kept 4 bases outside the gene matches. CDR3 nucleotides: TGTGCCAGCAGTTGGACAGGGGTCGACTACGAGCAGTACTTC. Its protein product is CASSWTGVDYEQYF.

The chain employs TRBV20-1 and TRBJ2-7; D remains ambiguous. This CDR3 has 15 residues. Germline CDR1 reads DFQATT; CDR2 reads SNEGSKA (reference sequence). Trimming shortened V by 1 base and J by 3 bases, and 16 bases separated the two germline ends. CDR3 DNA: TGCAGTGCTAGAGCTAGGCGGCAGTCTCTCTACGAGCAGTACTTC. Protein product: CSARARRQSLYEQYF.

This clonotype has ten or more counts. The CDR3 sequence is CASSLPGLAGAETQYF. The CDR3 bases are TGTGCCAGCAGTTTGCCGGGACTAGCGGGAGCAGAGACCCAGTACTTC. The chain employs TRBV28 and TRBJ2-5; 14 nucleotides line up with TRBD2. With V trimmed by 3 bases and J by 4 bases, 4 bases remained unmatched. There are 16 residues in the CDR3. Germline V CDR1 and CDR2: MDHEN, SYDVKM. Full variable domain (remainder filled in from reference TRBV28 and TRBJ2-5): DVKVTQSSRYLVKRTGEKVFLECVQDMDHENMFWYRQDPGLGLRLIYFSYDVKMKEKGDIPEGYSVSREKKERFSLILESASTNQTSMYLCASSLPGLAGAETQYFGPGTRLLVL.